The clone carrying this TCR beta chain occurred a few times. Original handling: Amplification with reference gene primers provided the estimates of nucleated cell counts. The protocol was immunoSEQ multiplex PCR, while the TCRdb copy is restricted to in-frame clones and leaves out a portion. The DNA gave D and trimming, while V, J and clone size come from that table. The table lists about 90,000 clones, over 75% of them singletons. Germline V gene sequence: CDR1 MNHEY, CDR2 SMNVEV (reference sequence). The CDR3 loop spans 16 amino acids. The V gene lost 2 bases and the J gene lost 6 bases, with 16 bases spanning the gap. This specimen belongs to a study of blood T cell repertoires in COVID-19.

This receptor was taken from a human donor in a cohort sampled during active COVID-19. This chain connects TRBV27 to TRBJ1-4; perhaps TRBD1 as D (5 bases). The sample comprised peripheral blood. The CDR3 reads CASSLQFIGGDEKLFF. DNA for the CDR3: TGTGCCAGCAGTTTACAGTTTATCGGGGGGGATGAAAAACTGTTTTTT.